The sequence of this TCR beta chain was determined in a study of blood T cell repertoires in COVID-19. Study-wide context: COVID-19 samples from acute and convalescent phases originated in the United States, Italy and Spain. T cells, B-cell-depleted T cells, or PBMCs provided the cDNA or gDNA that served as material.

The CDR3 sequence is 14 residues long. Germline V gives CDR1 ENHRY, CDR2 SYGVKD. Germline trimming cut 6 bases from V and 5 bases from J; bases unmatched to any gene: 4. Per the original data handling: Amplification from reference gene primers served as the basis for estimated nucleated cell counts. Clones were sequenced by immunoSEQ multiplex PCR, and TCRdb holds only the in-frame ones, with some missing. V, J and clone size are those of that table, while D and trimming were read from the DNA. The data contain 86,000 or so clones, 86% of them singletons. Sequenced sample: peripheral blood. The clonotype comes from a man aged 45-65 years with active or convalescent COVID-19. V and J are TRBV10-3 and TRBJ2-4, with TRBD1 matching over 10 bases. The CDR3 region is CAISPGTGENIQYF. DNA for the CDR3: TGTGCCATCAGCCCCGGGACAGGGGAAAACATTCAGTACTTC.